This TCR beta chain was documented in a study of blood T cell repertoires in COVID-19. Data came from immunoSEQ multiplex PCR; TCRdb stores just in-frame clones and leaves some out. The repertoire holds tens of thousands of clones, with 89% as singletons. Germline CDR1 and CDR2: SGHTS and YDEGEE. The J segment lost 3 bases and the V segment lost 0 bases, leaving 3 bases of the junction unmatched. The CDR3 is 16 amino acids. J is TRBJ2-7 and V is TRBV5-8; 13 bases are a match to TRBD2. Sequenced input: peripheral blood. This TCR was sampled from a woman aged 60 to 75 with COVID-19, enrolled during active disease. CDR3 in amino acids: CASSLGLAGGNYEQYF. CDR3 nucleotides: TGTGCCAGCAGCTTGGGACTAGCGGGGGGCAACTACGAGCAGTACTTC. The whole variable domain, remainder taken from reference TRBV5-8 and TRBJ2-7, is EAGVTQSPTHLIKTRGQQATLRCSPISGHTSVYWYQQALGLGLQFLLWYDEGEERNRGNFPPRFSGRQFPNYSSELNVNALELEDSALYLCASSLGLAGGNYEQYFGPGTRLTVT.